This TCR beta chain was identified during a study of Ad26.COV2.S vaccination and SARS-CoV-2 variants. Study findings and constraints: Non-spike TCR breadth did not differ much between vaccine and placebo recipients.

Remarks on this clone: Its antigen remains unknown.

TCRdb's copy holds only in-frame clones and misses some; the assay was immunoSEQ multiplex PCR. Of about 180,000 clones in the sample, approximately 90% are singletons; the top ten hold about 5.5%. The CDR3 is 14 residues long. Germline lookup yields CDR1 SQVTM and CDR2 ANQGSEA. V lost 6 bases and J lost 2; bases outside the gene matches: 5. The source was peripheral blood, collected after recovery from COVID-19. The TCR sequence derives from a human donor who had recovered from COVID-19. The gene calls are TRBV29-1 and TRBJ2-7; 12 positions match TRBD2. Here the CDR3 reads CSVAGLAGTYEQYF. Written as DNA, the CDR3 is TGCAGCGTAGCTGGACTAGCGGGAACCTACGAGCAGTACTTC.